Following are 2 T cell receptor beta chains from one sample sequenced in a study of identical twins. One entry per CDR3 protein, called by TCRdb with MiXCR from the 5' RACE reads. The sample consists of roughly 750,000 distinct CDR3 sequences, roughly 20% of them appearing once. These same data were also listed under a study on T cells expressing NK-cell markers.

The specimen was PBMCs. These receptors came from a woman between 18 and 30 years old in good health.

In its sample, this clonotype was seen a few times. The chain couples TRBV29-1 to TRBJ2-7; D gene ambiguous. Trimming shortened V by 4 bases and J by 3 bases, and 10 bases separated the two germline ends. Germline V gene sequence: CDR1 SQVTM, CDR2 ANQGSEA. This CDR3 has 12 amino acids. The CDR3: CSVGASVYEQYF. The CDR3 coding sequence is TGCAGCGTTGGAGCATCCGTCTACGAGCAGTACTTC.

There are a few counts of this clonotype. This sequence joins TRBV6-2 or TRBV6-3 and TRBJ1-5, with D unclear. Trimming pared 4 bases from V and 3 bases from J, leaving 10 bases between. This CDR3 is 14 amino acids long. The germline CDR1 and CDR2 sequences are MNHEY and SVGEGT. CDR3 nucleotides: TGTGCCAGCAGTTCTCGAGTATTCAATCAGCCCCAGCATTTT. It yields the protein CASSSRVFNQPQHF.